Below, 14 T cell receptor beta chains from the same sample are listed, as sequenced in a study of T-cell memory formation after mild COVID-19. TCRdb ran MiXCR on the 5' RACE reads and lists one entry per CDR3 protein. Among hundreds of thousands of distinct CDR3 sequences listed, roughly 21% were seen once. Sequencing used PBMCs or a T cell subset sorted from them (not recorded which). All receptors come from an adult woman who had mild COVID-19 (a few samples of this study predate the infection). Cell type and time point are not known.

This rearrangement joins TRBV5-1 to TRBJ2-5; 8 bases agree with TRBD1. The CDR3 covers 15 residues. CDR1 and CDR2 from the germline V gene are SGHRS and YFSETQ. J lost 5 bases, V lost 1 base, and 7 bases had no gene match. CDR3 DNA: TGCGCCAGCAGCTTGATAGGACAGGGTACGGAGACCCAGTACTTC. Protein sequence: CASSLIGQGTETQYF.

J is TRBJ2-7 and V is TRBV27, with 9 nucleotides matching TRBD1. Germline CDR1 is MNHEY and CDR2 is SMNVEV (reference sequence). After removal of 4 bases from V and 3 bases from J, the junction contained 7 bases not matched to a gene. CDR3 length equals 15 residues. The CDR3 DNA is TGTGCCAGCAGTTCTAGACAGGGGGTCCACTACGAGCAGTACTTC. Translated: CASSSRQGVHYEQYF.

The chain combines TRBV3-1 with TRBJ2-1; 11 bases agree with TRBD2. Germline values: CDR1 LGHDT, CDR2 YNNKEL (reference sequence). The CDR3 runs to 20 residues. The ends lost 0 bases at V and 0 bases at J; junction bases unmatched: 10. CDR3 DNA sequence: TGTGCCAGCAGCCAAGAAGCATTAGCGGGGGGGGACAGCTCCTACAATGAGCAGTTCTTC. This translates into CASSQEALAGGDSSYNEQFF.

J is TRBJ2-7 and V is TRBV15, with a possible D match to TRBD1 (5 bases). The CDR3 length is 14 residues. The germline V gene has CDR1 LNHNV and CDR2 YYDKDF (reference sequence). V gave up 2 bases and J gave up 4 bases, with 12 bases separating them. The CDR3 is CATSRSLTEYEQYF. The CDR3 nucleotides are TGTGCCACCAGCAGATCCCTGACAGAATACGAGCAGTACTTC.

This chain joins TRBV5-5 and TRBJ1-5; D remains ambiguous. The germline CDR1 and CDR2 sequences are SGHKS and YYEKEE (reference sequence). V lost 4 bases and J 0 bases, leaving 11 bases between the germline ends. There are 15 residues in the CDR3. The CDR3 DNA reads as TGTGCCAGCAGCACCGACCCCAATAGCAATCAGCCCCAGCATTTT. Its translation: CASSTDPNSNQPQHF.

There are a few counts of this clonotype. This sequence joins TRBV5-1 and TRBJ1-1, with D tentatively TRBD1 (6 bases). Trimming pared 0 bases from V and 7 bases from J, leaving 16 bases between. CDR1 is SGHRS, CDR2 YFSETQ, per germline. The CDR3 covers 15 residues. The CDR3, as DNA: TGCGCCAGCAGCTTGGACCTTGGGGACACCTATGAAGCTTTCTTT. This codes for CASSLDLGDTYEAFF.

V is TRBV12-3 or TRBV12-4 and J is TRBJ2-2; 8 bases are a match to TRBD2. There are 14 residues in the CDR3. J gave up 6 bases and V 8 bases, and 8 bases lay outside the gene matches. The CDR3 DNA is TGTGCCAGCTTCCTGCGGGGGGAGGCCGGGGAGCTGTTTTTT. Protein: CASFLRGEAGELFF.

This clonotype was counted between two and nine times. The gene calls are TRBV4-2 and TRBJ2-1; perhaps TRBD1 as D (6 bases). The CDR3 spans 18 residues. V dropped 3 bases and J dropped 3 bases, with 21 bases sitting between them. Germline V lookup: CDR1 LGHNA, CDR2 YNFKEQ. Here the CDR3 reads CASSQGVLDSLNYNEQFF. DNA for the CDR3: TGTGCCAGCAGCCAGGGTGTATTGGACAGCCTTAACTACAATGAGCAGTTCTTC.

The J gene is TRBJ2-1, the V gene TRBV2; TRBD2 matches at 8 bases. This CDR3 has 14 amino acids. Germline CDR1 and CDR2: SNHLY and FYNNEI. V dropped 4 bases and J dropped 4; count of bases not matched to a gene: 3. The CDR3 reads CASSGSGKYNEQFF. In nucleotides, the CDR3 is TGTGCCAGCAGTGGTAGCGGGAAGTACAATGAGCAGTTCTTC.

This chain uses TRBV12-3 or TRBV12-4 with TRBJ1-2; no clear D gene. Trimming stripped 5 bases from V and 4 bases from J, with 8 bases between. The length of the CDR3 is 12 residues. CDR3 coding DNA: TGTGCCAGCAGTCGTGAATTCTATGGCTACACCTTC. Amino acid sequence: CASSREFYGYTF.

The rearrangement joins TRBV12-3 or TRBV12-4 to TRBJ2-3; weak D call: TRBD2 (7 bases). V shed 6 bases and J shed 5 bases, with 18 bases lying between them. There are 15 residues in the CDR3. CDR3 sequence: CASSDLGGRLDTQYF. CDR3 DNA: TGTGCCAGCAGCGATTTGGGGGGGCGCTTAGATACGCAGTATTTT.

The gene calls are TRBV5-4 and TRBJ2-3; D call uncertain. The V end was cut by 3 bases, the J end by 10 bases, with 18 bases between. Germline CDR1 and CDR2: SGHNT and YYREEE (reference sequence). The CDR3 is 14 amino acids. The CDR3 region has the DNA TGTGCCAGCAGCTCCCTCGCTCGGGCGGAGCCGCAGTATTTT. Translation: CASSSLARAEPQYF.

This clonotype was counted only a few times. The chain combines TRBV12-3 or TRBV12-4 with TRBJ2-1; TRBD2 aligns across 13 bases. The V and J ends lost 7 bases and 7 bases, in that order; junction bases with no gene match: 13. This CDR3 comprises 17 residues. This CDR3 is CASTTQMTSGRLNEQFF. The CDR3 DNA reads TGTGCCAGCACTACCCAGATGACTAGCGGGAGGTTAAATGAGCAGTTCTTC.

The DNA of the CDR3 is TGTGCCAGCAGCCCAAGGGGCCCCAGCTCTGGGGCCAACGTCCTGACTTTC. Translation: CASSPRGPSSGANVLTF. V and J are TRBV9 and TRBJ2-6; a weak D match, TRBD1 (5 bases). The CDR3 spans 17 residues. The V end was cut by 4 bases, the J end by 0 bases, with 14 bases between. From germline, CDR1 is SGDLS and CDR2 YYNGEE.